This T cell receptor (beta chain) appears in the sequencing data of a study of shared clonotypes between healthy human individuals. Study overall: A couple of women and a few men aged 18 to 49 made up the donors. Study outcomes and limitations: Sharing across four donors was seen in 5% to 5.5% of naive CD4 clonotypes.

The CDR3 consists of 15 residues. Trimming left V 4 bases short and J 7 bases short, with 18 bases between. Germline values: CDR1 SGHRS, CDR2 YFSETQ. Comment on this clone: Its antigen is undetermined.

TCRdb's copy holds only in-frame clones and misses some; the assay was immunoSEQ multiplex PCR. The sample carries under 600,000 clones, roughly 97% recorded once. J is TRBJ2-1 and V is TRBV5-1, with a possible D match to TRBD1 (6 bases). Sequenced input: naive CD4+ T cells sorted from blood. The sample's subset: CD45RA+ positively selected. The TCR originated in a woman under 40 in good health. The CDR3 here is CASSIGQPSGNEQFF. CDR3 bases: TGCGCCAGCAGCATTGGACAGCCCTCAGGGAATGAGCAGTTCTTC.